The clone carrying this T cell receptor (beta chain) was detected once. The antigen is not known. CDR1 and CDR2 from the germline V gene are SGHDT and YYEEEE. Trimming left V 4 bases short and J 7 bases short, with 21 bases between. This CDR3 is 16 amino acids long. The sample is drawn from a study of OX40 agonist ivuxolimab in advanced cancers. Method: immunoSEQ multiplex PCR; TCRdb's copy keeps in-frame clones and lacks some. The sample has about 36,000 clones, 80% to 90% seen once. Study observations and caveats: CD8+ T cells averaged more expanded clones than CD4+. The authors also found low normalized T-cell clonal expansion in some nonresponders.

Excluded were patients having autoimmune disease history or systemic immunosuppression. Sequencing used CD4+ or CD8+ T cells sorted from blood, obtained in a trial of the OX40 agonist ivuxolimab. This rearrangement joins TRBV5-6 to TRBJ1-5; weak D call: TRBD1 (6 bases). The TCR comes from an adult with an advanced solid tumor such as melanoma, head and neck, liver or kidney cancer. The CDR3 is CASSIYGGASGQPQHF. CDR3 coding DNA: TGTGCCAGCAGCATATATGGGGGGGCCTCGGGACAGCCCCAGCATTTT.